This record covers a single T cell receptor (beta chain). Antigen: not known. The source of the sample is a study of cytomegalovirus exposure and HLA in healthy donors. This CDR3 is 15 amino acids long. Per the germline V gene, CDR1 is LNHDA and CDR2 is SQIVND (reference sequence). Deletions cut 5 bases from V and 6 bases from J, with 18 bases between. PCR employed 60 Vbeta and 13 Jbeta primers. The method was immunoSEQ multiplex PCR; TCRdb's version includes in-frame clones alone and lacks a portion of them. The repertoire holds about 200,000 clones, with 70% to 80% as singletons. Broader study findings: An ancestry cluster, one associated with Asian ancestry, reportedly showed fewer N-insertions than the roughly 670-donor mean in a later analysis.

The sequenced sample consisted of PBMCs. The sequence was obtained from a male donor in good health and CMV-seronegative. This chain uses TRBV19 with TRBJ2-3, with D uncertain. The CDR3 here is CASSSRGYSADTQYF. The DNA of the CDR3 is TGTGCCAGTAGTTCAAGAGGATATTCAGCGGATACGCAGTATTTT.